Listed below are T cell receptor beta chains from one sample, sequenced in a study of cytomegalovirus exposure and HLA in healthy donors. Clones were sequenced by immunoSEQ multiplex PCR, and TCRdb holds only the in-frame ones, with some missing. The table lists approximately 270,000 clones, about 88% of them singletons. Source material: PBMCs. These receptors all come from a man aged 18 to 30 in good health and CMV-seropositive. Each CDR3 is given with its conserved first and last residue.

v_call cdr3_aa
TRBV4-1 CASGQGTDVYF
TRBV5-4 CASSAGTSGTRETQYF
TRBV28 CASTAHKLNNQPQHF
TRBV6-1 CASSERGSINTEAFF
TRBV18 CASSPELRGLFSGNTIYF
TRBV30 CAWRDRTRSPQTQYF
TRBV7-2 CASSFRTGSGELFF
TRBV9 CASSSQGAVNEKLFF
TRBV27 CASSLSSTGGAYFTEQFF
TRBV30 CAWRDLQRGPIQYF
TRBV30 CAWSPSGDTQYF
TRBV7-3 CASSRPGEAGANVLTF
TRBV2 CASSEGGRGSNQPQHF
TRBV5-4 CASSLGGQGAYNEQFF
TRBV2 CASSGRTSSYEQYF
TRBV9 CASSVGGTDMNTEAFF
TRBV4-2 CASSQDQGPGNTIYF
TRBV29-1 CSAVVGGQVSSGANVLTF
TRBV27 CASSLSYNSYEQYF
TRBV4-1 CASSPPTPGFLMHGYTF
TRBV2 CASSDLAGLYEQYF
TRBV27 CASSSGNTEAFF
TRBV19 CASSTGQGRRGRAETQYF
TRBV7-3 CASSETGESPYEQYF
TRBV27 CASSYRTAVVGGLDTQYF
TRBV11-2 CASSSQDWTGNEQYF
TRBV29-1 CSDTRATGELFF
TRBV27 CASSPSPGYEQYF
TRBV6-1 CAIARASGRTGELFF
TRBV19 CASSIRQGVRSGYGYTF
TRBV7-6 CASSNELGGVVGELFF
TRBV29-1 CSVVWSDEKLFF
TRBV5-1 CASHHETSGYTF
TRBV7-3 CASSLDRKTQYF
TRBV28 CASRRGYYYEQYF
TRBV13 CASSFPGQGDTQYF
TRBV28 CASSSTGENTEAFF
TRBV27 CASSLDSLVSYEQYF
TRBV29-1 CSVDAGGPYEQYF
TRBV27 CASSSVYRGGQPQHF
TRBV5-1 CASSSRTSGRHEQYF
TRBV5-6 CASSLALDRSHEQYF
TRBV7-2 CASSFDGGVNQPQHF
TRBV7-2 CASSFGAATYEQYF
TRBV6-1 CASSAGTGDGANVLTF
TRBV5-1 CASSAMENQPQHF
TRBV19 CASSITLAQFF
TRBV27 CASSSLPDWEINYGYTF
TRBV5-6 CASSKTGYSNQPQHF
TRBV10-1 CASSEPRLAGGSYEQYF
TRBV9 CASSGAGTGIGEKLFF
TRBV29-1 CSVEDLDSGNTGELFF
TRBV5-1 CASSLEGRGQSQAQYF
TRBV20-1 CSAQGDTEQYF
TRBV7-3 CASSPAGGAGEAFF
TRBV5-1 CASSLALAEYTDTQYF
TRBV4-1 CASSQGPSTGEQFF
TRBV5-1 CASRSGTSGTDTQYF
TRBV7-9 CASSLKSNEQFF
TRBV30 CAWRRTGSQGYTF